The 27 T cell receptor beta chains given below trace back to one sample, sequenced in a study of T-cell memory formation after mild COVID-19. MiXCR was run by TCRdb on the 5' RACE reads, yielding one entry per CDR3 protein. The table lists more than 150,000 distinct CDR3 sequences, over 20% of them singletons. The sequencing input was PBMCs or a T cell subset sorted from them (not recorded which). These receptors originate from an adult woman who had mild COVID-19 (a few samples of this study predate the infection). Cell type and time point are not known.

Only a few counts were recorded for this clonotype. V is TRBV4-1 and J is TRBJ1-2; the match to TRBD1 covers 9 bases. Germline trimming cut 0 bases from V and 8 bases from J; bases unmatched to any gene: 10. Germline CDR1 and CDR2: MGHRA and YSYEKL. The CDR3 is 16 amino acids. The DNA of the CDR3 is TGCGCCAGCAGCCAAGACTTTCGGGGACAGGGTGTAGGCTACACCTTC. Translation: CASSQDFRGQGVGYTF.

The chain joins TRBV11-3 to TRBJ2-7, with D tentatively TRBD1 or TRBD2 (5 bases each). Deletions cut 5 bases from V and 0 bases from J, with 11 bases between. Germline CDR1 and CDR2: SGHNT and YENEEA. The length of the CDR3 is 14 residues. CDR3 protein: CASSAGDGSYEQYF. In DNA form, the CDR3 reads TGTGCCAGCAGCGCCGGGGACGGCTCCTACGAGCAGTACTTC.

In DNA form, the CDR3 reads TGTGCCAGCAGCCGGGGACAGGTAGAAGCTTTCTTT. Protein product: CASSRGQVEAFF. The V gene is TRBV13, the J gene TRBJ1-1, with 8 bases fitting TRBD1. V lost 5 bases and J lost 8; bases outside the gene matches: 4. The germline V gene has CDR1 PRHDT and CDR2 FYEKMQ (reference sequence). The CDR3 has 12 residues.

The J gene is TRBJ1-1, the V gene TRBV11-2; the D gene is possibly TRBD1 (6 bases). This CDR3 has 16 residues. The germline gives CDR1 SGHAT, CDR2 FQNNGV. V lost 5 bases and J 1 base, leaving 17 bases between the germline ends. The CDR3 is CASSADGGLGNTEAFF. The CDR3 nucleotides read TGTGCCAGCAGCGCCGACGGGGGGCTGGGGAACACTGAAGCTTTCTTT.

This clonotype was observed a handful of times. The chain has TRBV24-1 and TRBJ2-5; 13 positions match TRBD2. The CDR3 is 18 amino acids. Unmatched junction bases numbered 11, after V lost 6 bases and J lost 2 bases. CDR1 KGHDR and CDR2 SFDVKD come from the germline V gene. The CDR3 region is CATSRGLAGKPSQETQYF. In nucleotides, the CDR3 is TGTGCCACCAGTAGGGGACTAGCGGGGAAACCCTCTCAAGAGACCCAGTACTTC.

The chain has TRBV5-1 and TRBJ2-2; 9 bases agree with TRBD1. Germline values: CDR1 SGHRS, CDR2 YFSETQ. The CDR3 totals 14 residues. V trimming: 7 bases; J trimming: 5 bases; junction bases outside the gene matches: 6. The CDR3 spells CASETGGWTGELFF. The CDR3 bases are TGCGCCAGCGAAACAGGGGGCTGGACCGGGGAGCTGTTTTTT.

V gene TRBV29-1 combines with J gene TRBJ2-2; 7 positions agree with TRBD1. The CDR3 is 15 amino acids. The V gene's germline CDR1 is SQVTM and CDR2 ANQGSEA. Trimming took 7 bases from V and 1 from J; bases not matched to a gene: 9. For the CDR3, the DNA is TGCAGCGCTGCCAGACAGGGTTTGAACACCGGGGAGCTGTTTTTT. It yields the protein CSAARQGLNTGELFF.

The chain combines TRBV5-1 with TRBJ2-1; 8 nucleotides agree with TRBD2. The CDR3 sequence is 15 residues long. With 7 bases clipped from V and 4 bases from J, the junction kept 10 bases outside the gene matches. The germline CDR1 and CDR2 sequences are SGHRS and YFSETQ. CDR3 bases: TGCGCCAGCGGGAGTGGCGGGGGGAATTACAATGAGCAGTTCTTC. Amino acid sequence: CASGSGGGNYNEQFF.

The gene calls are TRBV4-2 and TRBJ2-2; TRBD2 might be the D (5 bases). V was pared by 7 bases and J by 8 bases, with 17 bases between. The CDR3 sequence is 14 residues long. Germline CDR1 LGHNA, CDR2 YNFKEQ. The CDR3 DNA reads TGTGCCAGCACCGCCCCTGGACTCCCTGGGGAGCTGTTTTTT. This sequence encodes CASTAPGLPGELFF.

This chain connects TRBV4-3 to TRBJ1-3, with D perhaps matching TRBD1 (5 bases). Germline values: CDR1 LGHNA, CDR2 YSLEER. V shed 1 base and J shed 0 bases, with 10 bases lying between them. CDR3 length equals 16 residues. This CDR3 is CASSQGRGTSGNTIYF. CDR3 DNA sequence: TGCGCCAGCAGCCAAGGGCGTGGGACCTCTGGAAACACCATATATTTT.

The V and J genes are TRBV15 and TRBJ1-4; possibly TRBD1 for D (6 bases). The length of the CDR3 is 15 residues. Deletions cut 1 base from V and 7 bases from J, with 13 bases between. The germline gives CDR1 LNHNV, CDR2 YYDKDF (reference sequence). The CDR3 reads CATSRVSGAGEKLFF. In DNA, the CDR3 is TGTGCCACCAGCAGAGTATCAGGGGCGGGTGAAAAACTGTTTTTT.

This clonotype was observed a few times. This sequence joins TRBV4-1 and TRBJ1-5; 9 nucleotides match TRBD1. Trimming removed 5 bases from V and 6 bases from J; junction bases left unmatched: 14. This CDR3 is 17 amino acids long. Germline V gene sequence: CDR1 MGHRA, CDR2 YSYEKL. Written as DNA, the CDR3 is TGCGCCAGCAGCGAAGTAATGGGACAGGGTGGAGGTCAGCCCCAGCATTTT. It codes for CASSEVMGQGGGQPQHF.

The table lists this clonotype with many counts. The chain links TRBV7-6 to TRBJ1-4; TRBD1 is a possible D gene (5 bases). Germline lookup yields CDR1 SGHVS and CDR2 FNYEAQ. Trimming shortened V by 5 bases and J by 2 bases, and 18 bases separated the two germline ends. CDR3 length equals 17 residues. CDR3 region: CASSRRQHLATNEKLFF. The CDR3 region has the DNA TGTGCCAGCAGCCGGCGACAGCATCTGGCGACTAATGAAAAACTGTTTTTT.

The V call is TRBV29-1, the J call TRBJ2-3; 7 nucleotides match TRBD1. The germline V gene encodes CDR1 SQVTM and CDR2 ANQGSEA. Trimming took 6 bases from V and 2 from J; bases not matched to a gene: 8. This CDR3 has 14 amino acids. The CDR3 coding sequence is TGCAGCGTGGCCGGGACAGATTTCACAGATACGCAGTATTTT. This gives the protein CSVAGTDFTDTQYF.

V usage is TRBV4-1 and J usage is TRBJ2-4, with no clear D. Trimming removed 4 bases at V and 5 bases at J, with 12 bases between. The CDR3 contains 14 residues. CDR1 is MGHRA, CDR2 YSYEKL, per germline. This CDR3 is CASSPRSAENIQYF. CDR3 nucleotides: TGCGCCAGCAGCCCCCGGTCTGCGGAAAACATTCAGTACTTC.

The chain employs TRBV9 and TRBJ2-7; 8 nucleotides line up with TRBD1. This CDR3 is 18 amino acids long. CDR1 is SGDLS, CDR2 YYNGEE, per germline. V shed 1 base and J 7 bases; nucleotides not matched to a gene: 19. The CDR3 loop reads CASSVNGDRTTTRGEQYF. Here the CDR3 DNA reads TGTGCCAGCAGCGTAAACGGGGACAGGACCACGACAAGGGGGGAGCAGTACTTC.

This clonotype turned up a few times. V is TRBV7-9 and J is TRBJ2-2; perhaps TRBD2 as D (7 bases). CDR1 is SEHNR and CDR2 is FQNEAQ in the germline V gene (reference sequence). This CDR3 comprises 16 residues. Trimming left V 10 bases short and J 0 bases short, with 18 bases between. The CDR3 here is CATWGLAEPNTGELFF. The CDR3 DNA follows: TGTGCCACCTGGGGGCTAGCGGAGCCGAACACCGGGGAGCTGTTTTTT.

The CDR3, as DNA: TGTGCCACCAGCCTAGGATGGCGGGGTGACCCGACCACAGATACGCAGTATTTT. Amino acid sequence: CATSLGWRGDPTTDTQYF. The V gene is TRBV24-1, the J gene TRBJ2-3; tentatively, D is TRBD2 (6 bases). The V end lost 7 bases, the J end lost 2 bases, and 24 bases lay between the germline ends. CDR3 length: 18 amino acids. From germline, CDR1 is KGHDR and CDR2 SFDVKD.

This chain links TRBV24-1 with TRBJ2-2; D is ambiguous. This CDR3 is 13 amino acids long. Per germline, CDR1 KGHDR and CDR2 SFDVKD. V was cut by 7 bases and J by 0 bases, with 5 bases left in between. Here the CDR3 DNA reads TGTGCCACCAGGGGGTCGAACACCGGGGAGCTGTTTTTT. It codes for CATRGSNTGELFF.

The gene calls are TRBV4-3 and TRBJ2-3; D not resolved. The CDR3 sequence is 14 residues long. Trimming pared 4 bases from V and 7 bases from J, leaving 15 bases between. CDR1 LGHNA and CDR2 YSLEER come from the germline V gene. CDR3: CASSPRSIANTQYF. In nucleotides, the CDR3 is TGCGCCAGCAGCCCCCGTAGTATCGCCAATACGCAGTATTTT.

Here the CDR3 reads CSVSSGGSSYNEQFF. DNA of the CDR3: TGCAGTGTCTCGAGCGGGGGGAGCTCCTACAATGAGCAGTTCTTC. The chain has TRBV20-1 and TRBJ2-1, with 9 bases lining up with TRBD2. In germline, CDR1 is DFQATT, CDR2 SNEGSKA (reference sequence). V was clipped by 7 bases and J by 0 bases; unmatched bases: 7. This CDR3 is 15 amino acids long.

The gene calls are TRBV7-8 and TRBJ2-3; possible D gene TRBD1, 5 bases. The germline gives CDR1 SGHVS, CDR2 FQNEAQ. Between the trimmed V and J ends, which lost 5 bases and 4 bases, there was a span of 22 bases. The CDR3 spans 17 residues. This chain's CDR3 is CASSPRQGWAGADTQYF. In nucleotides, the CDR3 is TGTGCCAGCAGCCCAAGGCAGGGCTGGGCAGGCGCAGATACGCAGTATTTT.

V is TRBV7-8 and J is TRBJ1-1; D uncertain. Germline CDR1 reads SGHVS; CDR2 reads FQNEAQ. The CDR3 is 14 residues long. Trimming stripped 2 bases from V and 7 bases from J, with 14 bases between. CDR3 sequence: CASSLYGAWDEAFF. The CDR3, as DNA: TGTGCCAGCAGCTTATATGGAGCCTGGGATGAAGCTTTCTTT.

In its sample, this clonotype is large. This chain joins TRBV7-9 and TRBJ2-7; no firm D call. The germline CDR1 and CDR2 sequences are SEHNR and FQNEAQ (reference sequence). The CDR3 contains 16 residues. Trimming took 4 bases from V and 3 from J, leaving 19 bases between them. The DNA for the CDR3 is TGTGCCAGCAGCTCGGGTTTGACTGGCACCCGCTACGAGCAGTACTTC. This gives the protein CASSSGLTGTRYEQYF.

This clonotype was observed a few times. The chain is built from TRBV28 and TRBJ2-4; 7 bases are shared with TRBD1. V was pared by 5 bases and J by 0 bases, with 10 bases of the junction left unmatched. Germline CDR1 MDHEN, CDR2 SYDVKM. CDR3 length equals 17 residues. This chain's CDR3 is CASSQYDRAEAKNIQYF. For the CDR3, the DNA is TGTGCCAGCAGTCAATACGACAGGGCGGAAGCCAAAAACATTCAGTACTTC.

This clonotype was counted once. The chain couples TRBV29-1 to TRBJ1-2; no firm D call. This CDR3 region has 14 residues. Trimming removed 3 bases at V and 0 bases at J, with 11 bases between. Germline V gene data show CDR1 as SQVTM and CDR2 as ANQGSEA. CDR3 sequence reads: CSVESQAANYGYTF. The CDR3 DNA sequence: TGCAGCGTTGAGAGTCAGGCAGCTAACTATGGCTACACCTTC. The whole variable domain, remainder taken from reference TRBV29-1 and TRBJ1-2, is SAVISQKPSRDICQRGTSLTIQCQVDSQVTMMFWYRQQPGQSLTLIATANQGSEATYESGFVIDKFPISRPNLTFSTLTVSNMSPEDSSIYLCSVESQAANYGYTFGSGTRLTVV.

The chain couples TRBV29-1 to TRBJ2-7; TRBD1 matches at 10 bases. In germline, CDR1 is SQVTM, CDR2 ANQGSEA. The CDR3 contains 12 residues. Trimming cost V 5 bases and J 7 bases; bases outside gene matches: 5. DNA of the CDR3: TGCAGCGTTCCGGGACAGGGGCCGGAGCAGTACTTC. Translated: CSVPGQGPEQYF.